This T cell receptor delta chain was recovered during a study of gamma-delta chains in newborns, infants, children. Study details: Microbial exposure reportedly drives polyclonal innate γδ T cell expansion after birth.

TCRdb reapplied CATT to the reads. Here the sample spans over 12,000 delta-chain clones, around 7% being singletons. CDR1 is GEAIGNYY, CDR2 EKD, per germline. This CDR3 has 19 residues. The V gene end was trimmed by 0 bases and the J gene end by 0 bases; junction bases not matched to a gene: 4. The sample holds many counts of this clone. This could be a read error, since a much larger clone is one nucleotide away. This same CDR3 is encoded by further DNA sequences in the sample. The clonotype comes from a child who was a newborn, infant or young child, either healthy, febrile or measles-vaccinated (not recorded which). The V gene is TRDV2, the J gene TRDJ3; 10 nucleotides match TRDD3. Material for sequencing was blood. The DNA for the CDR3 is TGTGCCTGTGACACCTGGGGGATACTGAGCTCCTGGGACACCCGACAGATGTTTTTC. This encodes CACDTWGILSSWDTRQMFF.